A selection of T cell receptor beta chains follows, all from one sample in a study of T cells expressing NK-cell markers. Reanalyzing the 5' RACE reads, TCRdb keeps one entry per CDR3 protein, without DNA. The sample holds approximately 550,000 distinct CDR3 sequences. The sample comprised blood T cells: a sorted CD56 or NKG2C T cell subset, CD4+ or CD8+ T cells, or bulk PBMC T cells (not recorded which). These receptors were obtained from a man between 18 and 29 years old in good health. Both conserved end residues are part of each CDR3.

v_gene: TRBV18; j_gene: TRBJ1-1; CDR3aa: CASSPVEGGWTFF
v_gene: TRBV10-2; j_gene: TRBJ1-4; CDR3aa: CASGARLSEKLFF
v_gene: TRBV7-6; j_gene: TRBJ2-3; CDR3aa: CASSFARGDDTQYF
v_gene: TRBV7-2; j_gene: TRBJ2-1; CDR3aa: CASSLEQEQFF
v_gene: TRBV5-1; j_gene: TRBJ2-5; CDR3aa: CASSCWAAGDCETQYF
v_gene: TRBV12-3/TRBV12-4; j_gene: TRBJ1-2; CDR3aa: CASSLALTGYGYTF
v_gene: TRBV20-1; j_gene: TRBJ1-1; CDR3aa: CSARRRGSNTEAFF
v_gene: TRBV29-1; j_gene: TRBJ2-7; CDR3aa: CSVETGQGVSYEQYF
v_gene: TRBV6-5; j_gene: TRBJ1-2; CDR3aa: CASSSLQDRLTAGYTF
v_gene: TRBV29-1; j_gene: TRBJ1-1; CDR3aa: CSVAFRAREAEAFF
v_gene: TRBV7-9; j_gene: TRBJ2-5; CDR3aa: CASSGDIFQETQYF
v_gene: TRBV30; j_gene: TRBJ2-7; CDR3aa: CAWNPGTGLGEQYF
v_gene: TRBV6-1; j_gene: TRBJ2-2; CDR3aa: CASSEPSGTSASGELFF
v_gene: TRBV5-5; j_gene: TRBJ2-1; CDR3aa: CASQRDYNEQFF
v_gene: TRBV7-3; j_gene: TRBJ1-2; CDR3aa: CASSDRGGYGYTF
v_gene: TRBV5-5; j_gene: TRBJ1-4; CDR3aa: CASSLYWQGDEKLFF
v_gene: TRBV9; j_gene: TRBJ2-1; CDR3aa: CASSVEVGVRNEQFF
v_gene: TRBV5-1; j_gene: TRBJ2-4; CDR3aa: CASSSGLAGGLYDIQYF
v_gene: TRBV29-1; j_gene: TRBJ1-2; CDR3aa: CSADGQGGYGYTF
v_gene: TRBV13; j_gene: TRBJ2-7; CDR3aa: CASSLVSAGGYSYEQYF
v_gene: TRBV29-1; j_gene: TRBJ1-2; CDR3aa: CSATWGNYGYTF
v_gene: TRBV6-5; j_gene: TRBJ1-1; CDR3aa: CASSPVMDTEAFF
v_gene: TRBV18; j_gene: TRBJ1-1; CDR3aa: CASSPNRQPNTEAFF
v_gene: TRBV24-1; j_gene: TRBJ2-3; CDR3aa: CATSEDRPWTGVDTQYF
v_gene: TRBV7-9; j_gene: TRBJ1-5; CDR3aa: CASSLGGRGRNQPQHF
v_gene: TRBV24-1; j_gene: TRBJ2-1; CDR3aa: CATSPGTSENNEQFF
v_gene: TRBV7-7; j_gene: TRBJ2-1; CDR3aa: CASSSLAGPNNEQFF
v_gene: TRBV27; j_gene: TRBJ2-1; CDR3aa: CASSPYGTAEGNEQFF
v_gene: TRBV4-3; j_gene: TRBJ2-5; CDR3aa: CASSQDRFPTGKQETQYF